This TCR beta chain was sequenced in a study of early T cells in non-severe SARS-CoV-2 infection. Overall study: Bulk RNA isolated from unsorted whole blood underwent sequencing; chains were not paired.

This CDR3 spans 18 amino acids. Germline assignment: CDR1 SQVTM and CDR2 ANQGSEA. With 8 bases clipped from V and 1 base from J, the junction kept 14 bases outside the gene matches. A single record per CDR3 protein comes from TCRdb applying MiXCR to the 5' RACE reads. The table includes about 84,000 distinct CDR3 sequences, about 12% detected once. The chain couples TRBV29-1 to TRBJ2-2, with 12 bases fitting TRBD2. The TCR was taken from an adult who was a healthcare worker with PCR-confirmed SARS-CoV-2 infection or an uninfected control (not recorded which). What was sequenced was whole blood. The CDR3 DNA is TGCAGCCCCTGGGAGCCTAGCGGGAGGGCCTTGAACACCGGGGAGCTGTTTTTT. This sequence encodes CSPWEPSGRALNTGELFF.